This T cell receptor (beta chain) originates from a study of cytomegalovirus exposure and HLA in healthy donors. Findings and caveats of the study: Earlier analysis looked at TCR beta V segments, and most were productive about 90% or about 30% of the time.

The PCR contained 60 Vbeta and 13 Jbeta primers. Profiling relied on immunoSEQ multiplex PCR, and the TCRdb table lists in-frame clones only, not all of them. The table records roughly 150,000 clones, 82% of them present only once. As regards this clone: The target antigen is unknown.

Germline loops: CDR1 SGHVS, CDR2 FQNEAQ. V was cut by 5 bases and J by 0 bases, with 14 bases left in between. This CDR3 contains 15 residues. The chain carries TRBV7-8 and TRBJ2-7; D is perhaps TRBD2 (6 bases). Sequencing input: PBMCs. This TCR was sampled from a male donor in good health and CMV-seronegative. In DNA, the CDR3 is TGTGCCAGCAGCGAGCAGGGACTCCCCTCCTACGAGCAGTACTTC. Translation gives CASSEQGLPSYEQYF.